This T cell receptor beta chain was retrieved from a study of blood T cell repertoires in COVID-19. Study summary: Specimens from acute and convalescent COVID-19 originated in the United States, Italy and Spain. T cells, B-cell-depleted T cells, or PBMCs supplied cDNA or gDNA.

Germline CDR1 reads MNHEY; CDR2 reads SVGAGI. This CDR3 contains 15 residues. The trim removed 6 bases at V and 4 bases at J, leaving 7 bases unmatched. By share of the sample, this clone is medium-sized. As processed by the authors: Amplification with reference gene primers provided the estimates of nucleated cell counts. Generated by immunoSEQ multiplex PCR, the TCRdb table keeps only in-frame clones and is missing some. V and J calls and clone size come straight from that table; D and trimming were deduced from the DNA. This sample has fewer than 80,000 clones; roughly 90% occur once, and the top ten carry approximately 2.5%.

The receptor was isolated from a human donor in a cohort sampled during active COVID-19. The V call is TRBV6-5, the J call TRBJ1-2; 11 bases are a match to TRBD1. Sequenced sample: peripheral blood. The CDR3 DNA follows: TGTGCCAGCAGAGTGGACAGGGGGCTAACCTATGGCTACACCTTC. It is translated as CASRVDRGLTYGYTF.